These 10 T cell receptor beta chains were all obtained from the same sample, sequenced in a study of CD8+CD57+ T cells in acquired aplastic anemia. Before being chosen for sequencing, patients had shown CD8+CD57+ cell expansion by flow cytometry. TCR beta VDJ combinations and CDR3 sequences were profiled from genomic DNA. MiXCR, run by TCRdb on the reads, gives a single entry per CDR3 protein. The profile covers around 210,000 distinct CDR3 sequences, with roughly two thirds appearing a single time and around 60% taken by the ten largest. The source material was sorted CD4+, CD8+, or CD8+CD57+ T cells (not recorded which) from PBMCs. Receptors were obtained from a human donor with aplastic anemia.

The genes are TRBV7-9 and TRBJ2-3, with TRBD2 matching 9 bases. Trimming removed 5 bases from V and 5 bases from J; junction bases left unmatched: 8. This CDR3 contains 15 residues. Germline V gene lookup returns CDR1 SEHNR and CDR2 FQNEAQ (reference sequence). DNA of the CDR3: TGTGCCAGCAGCCGCACGCTGACTAGCGGAGATACGCAGTATTTT. Translated: CASSRTLTSGDTQYF.

This clonotype has a single count. This chain connects TRBV5-6 to TRBJ2-5, with a possible D match to TRBD2 (5 bases). CDR3 length equals 13 residues. Trimming pared 4 bases from V and 2 bases from J, leaving 9 bases between. Germline V gene lookup returns CDR1 SGHDT and CDR2 YYEEEE. CDR3 protein: CASSRWTQETQYF. The CDR3 nucleotides are TGTGCCAGCAGCCGATGGACTCAAGAGACCCAGTACTTC.

The V call is TRBV15, the J call TRBJ1-3; 10 bases map to TRBD1. V gave up 3 bases and J gave up 4 bases; unmatched junction bases: 12. The V gene's germline CDR1 is LNHNV and CDR2 YYDKDF (reference sequence). CDR3 length: 18 residues. CDR3 DNA sequence: TGTGCCACCAGCAGCTCCAGGTCGGGACAGGGGTTGGGAAACACCATATATTTT. It translates to CATSSSRSGQGLGNTIYF.

This sequence joins TRBV12-3 or TRBV12-4 and TRBJ1-1; TRBD1 might be the D (6 bases). This CDR3 is 15 amino acids long. V lost 5 bases and J lost 1, with 14 bases in between. Here the CDR3 reads CASSITGKWNTEAFF. In nucleotides, the CDR3 is TGTGCCAGCAGTATCACAGGGAAGTGGAACACTGAAGCTTTCTTT.

The chain joins TRBV7-9 to TRBJ1-4; D gene uncertain. Germline assignment: CDR1 SEHNR and CDR2 FQNEAQ (reference sequence). The ends were cut back, 4 bases at V and 5 bases at J, with 11 bases in the middle. The CDR3 sequence is 14 residues long. CDR3 sequence reads: CASSSLVENEKLFF. The CDR3 DNA follows: TGTGCCAGCAGCTCCCTGGTCGAAAATGAAAAACTGTTTTTT.

This clonotype was seen many times. The chain couples TRBV11-2 to TRBJ2-3; no clear D gene. V was trimmed by 0 bases and J by 6 bases, leaving 7 bases between them. Germline V gives CDR1 SGHAT, CDR2 FQNNGV. The CDR3 consists of 13 residues. CDR3 in amino acids: CASSLDVSDTQYF. CDR3 sequence (DNA): TGTGCCAGCAGCTTAGATGTCAGTGATACGCAGTATTTT.

This clonotype was observed a few times. This chain uses TRBV29-1 with TRBJ2-1; 8 bases agree with TRBD2. The germline CDR1 and CDR2 sequences are SQVTM and ANQGSEA. Unmatched junction bases numbered 8, after V lost 3 bases and J lost 7 bases. The CDR3 consists of 14 residues. CDR3: CSVEEREGTNEQFF. CDR3 sequence (DNA): TGCAGCGTTGAGGAACGGGAGGGCACGAATGAGCAGTTCTTC.

The V and J genes are TRBV7-2 and TRBJ2-7; 7 bases are a match to TRBD1. V lost 5 bases, J lost 1 base, and 8 bases stayed unmatched. CDR3 length: 15 amino acids. Germline V CDR1 and CDR2: SGHTA, FQGNSA. CDR3 amino acids: CASSSDRESSYEQYF. For the CDR3, the DNA is TGTGCCAGCAGCAGTGACAGGGAATCTTCCTACGAGCAGTACTTC.

This clonotype appeared a single time. The genes are TRBV25-1 and TRBJ2-5; 7 positions match TRBD2. Near its end, the DNA agrees better with TRBJ2-7, so the J call may be wrong. Germline assignment: CDR1 MGHDK and CDR2 SYGVNS. This CDR3 is built from 15 residues. CDR3 sequence reads: CASSDEGLLIYEQYF. In DNA, the CDR3 is TGTGCCAGCAGTGATGAGGGACTACTGATCTACGAGCAGTACTTC.

The CDR3 nucleotides are TGTGCCACCAGTGATAATATCGACACCATATATTTT. Protein product: CATSDNIDTIYF. This chain uses TRBV24-1 with TRBJ1-3; D remains unclear. The CDR3 is made up of 12 amino acids. Germline loops: CDR1 KGHDR, CDR2 SFDVKD. Trimming removed 3 bases from V and 8 bases from J, with 7 bases in between.